This entry is about one T cell receptor beta chain. The antigen remains undetermined. Clones were sequenced by immunoSEQ multiplex PCR, and TCRdb holds only the in-frame ones, with some missing. This table has just under 85,000 clones, approximately 84% appearing once. The sample comes from a study of OX40 agonist ivuxolimab in advanced cancers. Study details: An anti-OX40 (CD134) antibody with agonistic activity, ivuxolimab, was administered to patients. Three patients, one with hepatocellular carcinoma and two with cutaneous melanoma, achieved partial responses.

Study findings and constraints: The mean number of expanded clones was higher in CD8+ T cells than in CD4+. Low normalized T-cell clonal expansion also characterized some of the nonresponders.

The specimen was CD4+ or CD8+ T cells sorted from blood, collected in a trial of the OX40 agonist ivuxolimab. This TCR was sampled from an adult with an advanced solid tumor such as melanoma, head and neck, liver or kidney cancer.

Here the CDR3 reads CAGRASTNEKLFF. CDR3 in DNA: TGTGCCGGCAGGGCCTCAACTAATGAAAAACTGTTTTTT. V usage is TRBV30 and J usage is TRBJ1-4, with D perhaps matching TRBD1 (5 bases). The V gene lost 8 bases and the J gene lost 0 bases, with 10 bases spanning the gap. The CDR3 has 13 amino acids. The germline gives CDR1 GTSNPN, CDR2 SVGIG (reference sequence).